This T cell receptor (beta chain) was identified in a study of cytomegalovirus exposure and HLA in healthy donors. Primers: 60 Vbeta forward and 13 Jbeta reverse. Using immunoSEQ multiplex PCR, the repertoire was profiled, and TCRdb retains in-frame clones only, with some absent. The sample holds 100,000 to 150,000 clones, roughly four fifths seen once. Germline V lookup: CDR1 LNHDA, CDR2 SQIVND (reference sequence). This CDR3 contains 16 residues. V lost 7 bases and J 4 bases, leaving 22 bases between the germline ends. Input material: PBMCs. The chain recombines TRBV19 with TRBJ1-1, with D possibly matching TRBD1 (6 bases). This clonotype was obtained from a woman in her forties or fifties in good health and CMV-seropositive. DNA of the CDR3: TGTGCCAGTAACCCAAGCCGGGACACCATCGGCACTGAAGCTTTCTTT. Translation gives CASNPSRDTIGTEAFF. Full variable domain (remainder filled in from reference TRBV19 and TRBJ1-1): DGGITQSPKYLFRKEGQNVTLSCEQNLNHDAMYWYRQDPGQGLRLIYYSQIVNDFQKGDIAEGYSVSREKKESFPLTVTSAQKNPTAFYLCASNPSRDTIGTEAFFGQGTRLTVV.